A single sample is the source of the 8 T cell receptor beta chains below, sequenced in a study of shared clonotypes between healthy human individuals. TCRdb's copy holds only in-frame clones and misses some; the assay was immunoSEQ multiplex PCR. The repertoire holds around 2,000,000 clones, with 90% to 95% as singletons. The sample was naive CD4+ T cells sorted from blood. Subset described: CD45RA+ positively selected. These receptors were collected from a young man in good health.

The chain links TRBV9 to TRBJ2-1, with D possibly being TRBD2 (5 bases). The V gene lost 0 bases and the J gene lost 2 bases, with 9 bases spanning the gap. Germline lookup yields CDR1 SGDLS and CDR2 YYNGEE. The CDR3 runs to 15 residues. CDR3 sequence reads: CASSVVSGTYNEQFF. In DNA form, the CDR3 reads TGTGCCAGCAGCGTAGTGAGCGGAACCTACAATGAGCAGTTCTTC. Variable domain in full (rest from reference TRBV9 and TRBJ2-1): DSGVTQTPKHLITATGQRVTLRCSPRSGDLSVYWYQQSLDQGLQFLIQYYNGEERAKGNILERFSAQQFPDLHSELNLSSLELGDSALYFCASSVVSGTYNEQFFGPGTRLTVL.

The chain has TRBV2 and TRBJ2-3, with D tentatively TRBD1 (5 bases). V lost 2 bases and J lost 2, with 11 bases in between. CDR1 SNHLY and CDR2 FYNNEI come from the germline V gene. This CDR3 spans 15 amino acids. The CDR3 DNA reads as TGTGCCAGCAGTGAACAGGGCACATACACAGATACGCAGTATTTT. Its protein product is CASSEQGTYTDTQYF.

This chain's CDR3 is CAWIVSSGTGVTEAFF. The CDR3 DNA reads TGTGCCTGGATCGTATCATCCGGGACAGGGGTGACTGAAGCTTTCTTT. The rearrangement links TRBV30 to TRBJ1-1; 10 nucleotides match TRBD1. The junction had 13 bases not matched to a gene; V was cut back by 4 bases and J by 5 bases. CDR1 and CDR2 from the germline V gene are GTSNPN and SVGIG (reference sequence). The CDR3 covers 16 residues.

The rearrangement uses TRBV18 and TRBJ2-2; 7 positions agree with TRBD1. Germline CDR1 and CDR2: KGHSH and LQKENI. The J segment lost 3 bases and the V segment lost 0 bases, leaving 7 bases of the junction unmatched. The CDR3 consists of 17 residues. CDR3 sequence reads: CASSPPAGTGDTGELFF. In nucleotides, the CDR3 is TGTGCCAGCTCACCACCCGCCGGTACAGGGGACACCGGGGAGCTGTTTTTT.

The chain carries TRBV5-1 and TRBJ1-6; D unresolved. The V end was cut by 0 bases, the J end by 12 bases, with 4 bases between. The CDR3 spans 11 residues. Germline CDR1 reads SGHRS; CDR2 reads YFSETQ. The CDR3: CASSLDGPLHF. CDR3 nucleotide sequence: TGCGCCAGCAGCTTGGACGGACCCCTCCACTTT.

V is TRBV28 and J is TRBJ1-5; the match to TRBD1 covers 10 bases. Per germline, CDR1 MDHEN and CDR2 SYDVKM. Unmatched junction bases numbered 1, after V lost 2 bases and J lost 3 bases. The CDR3 has 15 residues. CDR3 in DNA: TGTGCCAGCAGTTTAGGGACAGGGGTCAATCAGCCCCAGCATTTT. Translated, it gives CASSLGTGVNQPQHF. Full variable domain (outside the CDR3, taken from reference TRBV28 and TRBJ1-5): DVKVTQSSRYLVKRTGEKVFLECVQDMDHENMFWYRQDPGLGLRLIYFSYDVKMKEKGDIPEGYSVSREKKERFSLILESASTNQTSMYLCASSLGTGVNQPQHFGDGTRLSIL.

Note on this clone: Other DNA sequences from this sample encode an identical CDR3 as well. The J gene is TRBJ1-2, the V gene TRBV10-3; D uncertain. Germline V gene sequence: CDR1 ENHRY, CDR2 SYGVKD. V was shortened by 3 bases and J by 4 bases, with 9 bases between the two germline ends. The CDR3 contains 13 residues. In DNA form, the CDR3 reads TGTGCCATCAGTGACCAGACTCTCTATGGCTACACCTTC. It translates to CAISDQTLYGYTF.

The J gene is TRBJ1-1, the V gene TRBV25-1; possibly TRBD1 for D (5 bases). Germline lookup yields CDR1 MGHDK and CDR2 SYGVNS. Trimming cost V 1 base and J 1 base, with 10 bases left between them. This CDR3 spans 15 amino acids. The CDR3 sequence: CASSEFGRENTEAFF. The CDR3 nucleotides read TGTGCCAGCAGTGAATTTGGCAGGGAGAACACTGAAGCTTTCTTT.